This TCR beta chain originates from a study of blood T cell repertoires in COVID-19. The overall study: Specimens from acute and convalescent COVID-19 originated in the United States, Italy and Spain.

Study processing details: Reference gene primer amplification gave estimated nucleated cell counts. Here immunoSEQ multiplex PCR was the method, and the copy in TCRdb shows in-frame clones only, minus some. V and J calls and clone size follow that table, whereas D and trimming were derived from the DNA. The sample has some 670,000 clones, just under 90% seen once. This clone was counted only a few times. Sequenced: peripheral blood. This receptor was identified in a woman aged 18-29 years with acute or convalescent COVID-19.

This CDR3 reads CASSSRQGNYEQYF. The CDR3 DNA reads TGTGCCAGCAGCTCCAGACAGGGTAACTACGAGCAGTACTTC. The chain links TRBV5-4 to TRBJ2-7; 7 bases are shared with TRBD1. The CDR3 has 14 amino acids. Germline assignment: CDR1 SGHNT and CDR2 YYREEE (reference sequence). Trimming cost V 3 bases and J 3 bases; bases outside gene matches: 6. Full variable domain (outside the CDR3, taken from reference TRBV5-4 and TRBJ2-7): ETGVTQSPTHLIKTRGQQVTLRCSSQSGHNTVSWYQQALGQGPQFIFQYYREEENGRGNFPPRFSGLQFPNYSSELNVNALELDDSALYLCASSSRQGNYEQYFGPGTRLTVT.